These 14 T cell receptor beta chains were sequenced from one sample in a study of cytomegalovirus exposure and HLA in healthy donors. PCR was performed using 60 Vbeta and 13 Jbeta primers. The repertoire was sequenced with immunoSEQ multiplex PCR; TCRdb's copy has only in-frame clones and lacks some. The table shows fewer than 150,000 clones, with roughly 80% occurring only once. Material for sequencing was PBMCs. These receptor sequences come from a woman aged 40 to 50 in good health and CMV-seropositive.

This rearrangement joins TRBV19 to TRBJ1-1; the D gene is possibly TRBD1 (6 bases). The CDR3 spans 13 residues. V was shortened by 6 bases and J by 5 bases, with 13 bases between the two germline ends. Germline V gives CDR1 LNHDA, CDR2 SQIVND (reference sequence). CDR3 amino acids: CASRKNRETEAFF. The CDR3 DNA follows: TGTGCCAGTAGGAAAAACAGGGAGACTGAAGCTTTCTTT.

In its sample, this clone was seen once. V is TRBV11-2 and J is TRBJ2-7; 14 nucleotides match TRBD2. V trimming: 5 bases; J trimming: 4 bases; junction bases outside the gene matches: 7. Germline-derived CDR1 and CDR2 are SGHAT and FQNNGV. The CDR3 is 16 residues long. The CDR3 reads CASSARTSGGSYEQYF. The CDR3 region has the DNA TGTGCCAGCAGCGCCCGGACTAGCGGGGGGTCTTACGAGCAGTACTTC.

The chain links TRBV4-1 to TRBJ2-3; 9 nucleotides agree with TRBD1. The germline V gene has CDR1 MGHRA and CDR2 YSYEKL. The length of the CDR3 is 16 residues. Trimming cost V 2 bases and J 2 bases; bases outside gene matches: 5. The CDR3 DNA reads TGCGCCAGCAGCCAATGGGGACAGGGCCTCACAGATACGCAGTATTTT. Protein product: CASSQWGQGLTDTQYF.

The rearrangement links TRBV4-2 to TRBJ1-2; a weak D match, TRBD1 (6 bases). Deletions cut 0 bases from V and 1 base from J, with 9 bases between. The germline CDR1 and CDR2 sequences are LGHNA and YNFKEQ. This CDR3 comprises 15 residues. For the CDR3, the DNA is TGTGCCAGCAGCCAAGAGCCAGGGGTTAACTATGGCTACACCTTC. It specifies CASSQEPGVNYGYTF.

About this clone itself: At one end, the junction sequence differs from germline, possibly due to a read error. The chain has TRBV7-7 and TRBJ2-5; 9 bases are shared with TRBD2. The CDR3 length is 16 residues. CDR1 and CDR2 (germline): SSHAT, FNYEAQ (reference sequence). CDR3 residues: CASSLGGASGTETQYF. The CDR3 DNA reads TGTGCTAGCAGCTTAGGCGGGGCTAGCGGGACAGAGACCCAGTACTTC.

The chain is built from TRBV10-1 and TRBJ2-3; the D gene is possibly TRBD2 (6 bases). Per the germline V gene, CDR1 is WNHNN and CDR2 is SYGVQD (reference sequence). This CDR3 is 14 amino acids long. V dropped 5 bases and J dropped 2 bases, with 11 bases sitting between them. This chain's CDR3 is CASSFSGDTDTQYF. The CDR3 nucleotides are TGCGCCAGCAGTTTTAGCGGAGACACAGATACGCAGTATTTT.

The chain uses TRBV6-5 and TRBJ2-7; D might be TRBD1 (5 bases). Germline values: CDR1 MNHEY, CDR2 SVGAGI. Trimming took 2 bases from V and 0 from J, leaving 11 bases between them. CDR3 length: 15 residues. The CDR3 bases are TGTGCCAGCAGTTACGGGGCAGGCCGCTCCTACGAGCAGTACTTC. Translated, it gives CASSYGAGRSYEQYF.

This rearrangement joins TRBV27 to TRBJ2-7; D is possibly TRBD1 (6 bases). This CDR3 contains 15 residues. V shed 5 bases and J shed 0 bases, with 14 bases lying between them. Germline CDR1 reads MNHEY; CDR2 reads SMNVEV (reference sequence). The CDR3: CASSPRTGTSYEQYF. Here the CDR3 DNA reads TGTGCCAGCAGTCCCCGTACAGGGACCTCCTACGAGCAGTACTTC.

The rearrangement joins TRBV7-9 to TRBJ1-3; 7 positions match TRBD1. CDR1 SEHNR and CDR2 FQNEAQ come from the germline V gene (reference sequence). V lost 5 bases, J lost 0 bases, and 7 bases stayed unmatched. CDR3 length equals 16 residues. CDR3 nucleotide sequence: TGTGCCAGCAGCGTAACAGGGGCCAGCTCTGGAAACACCATATATTTT. This translates into CASSVTGASSGNTIYF.

The rearrangement uses TRBV4-1 and TRBJ2-1; D may be TRBD2 (5 bases). CDR3 size: 17 residues. V was trimmed by 4 bases and J by 6 bases, leaving 22 bases between them. CDR1 MGHRA and CDR2 YSYEKL come from the germline V gene. DNA for the CDR3: TGCGCCAGCAGCCCCCTTGATATGCTAGCATACGGCAATGAGCAGTTCTTC. Residues: CASSPLDMLAYGNEQFF.

This rearrangement joins TRBV29-1 to TRBJ2-1; D perhaps matches TRBD2 (6 bases). CDR3 size: 13 residues. Per germline, CDR1 SQVTM and CDR2 ANQGSEA. V lost 3 bases and J 7 bases, leaving 13 bases between the germline ends. The CDR3 here is CSVDQAGQNEQFF. CDR3 nucleotides: TGCAGCGTTGACCAGGCGGGGCAGAATGAGCAGTTCTTC.

This chain uses TRBV5-1 with TRBJ2-7, with TRBD1 matching over 8 bases. Germline-derived CDR1 and CDR2 are SGHRS and YFSETQ. Trimming at V came to 0 bases and at J to 3 bases, leaving 5 bases not matched to a gene. The CDR3 is 15 amino acids. The CDR3 loop reads CASSLGDRRHYEQYF. The CDR3 DNA follows: TGCGCCAGCAGCTTGGGGGACAGGCGACACTACGAGCAGTACTTC.

The gene calls are TRBV13 and TRBJ1-1, with 8 bases lining up with TRBD1. Germline V gives CDR1 PRHDT, CDR2 FYEKMQ (reference sequence). The CDR3 runs to 15 residues. Losses at the gene ends were 0 bases for V and 4 bases for J; bases not matched to a gene: 4. The CDR3, as DNA: TGTGCCAGCAGCTTAGGGCAGGGGGCCGGCACTGAAGCTTTCTTT. As protein: CASSLGQGAGTEAFF. The full variable domain, in which reference TRBV13 and TRBJ1-1 provide the parts outside the CDR3, is AAGVIQSPRHLIKEKRETATLKCYPIPRHDTVYWYQQGPGQDPQFLISFYEKMQSDKGSIPDRFSAQQFSDYHSELNMSSLELGDSALYFCASSLGQGAGTEAFFGQGTRLTVV.

The rearrangement links TRBV10-1 to TRBJ2-5; a possible D gene is TRBD2 (5 bases). CDR3 size: 13 residues. CDR1 WNHNN and CDR2 SYGVQD come from the germline V gene (reference sequence). Trimming pared 4 bases from V and 4 bases from J, leaving 10 bases between. CDR3 amino acids: CASSVCGPETQYF. The DNA of the CDR3 is TGCGCCAGCAGTGTCTGCGGGCCAGAGACCCAGTACTTC.